This TCR beta chain was captured in a study of CD8 T cells in ankylosing spondylitis. Study-level results: Reportedly, disease-linked clones are significantly enriched in ankylosing spondylitis patients' matched synovial fluid. Several of the motif variants were reported before in synovial fluid and blood from reactive arthritis.

Points on this clonotype: As yet, its antigen is unknown.

Researchers built TCR beta libraries using quantitative 5'-RACE with molecular barcodes. Via MiXCR, TCRdb re-called the 5' RACE reads, giving one row per CDR3 protein. Here the sample spans around 250,000 distinct CDR3 sequences, more than 25% being singletons. This CDR3 spans 13 amino acids. The germline V gene has CDR1 MNHEY and CDR2 SVGEGT. V lost 8 bases to trimming and J lost 5 bases, with 13 bases between them. The chain has TRBV6-2 or TRBV6-3 and TRBJ1-5; D gene ambiguous. The receptor was isolated from a male donor with ankylosing spondylitis or in good health (not recorded which). Sequenced sample: blood, either unsorted or a sorted T cell fraction (not recorded which). The CDR3 region has the DNA TGTGCCAGCGGCCGGGATGTTTATCAGCCCCAGCATTTT. Protein sequence: CASGRDVYQPQHF.